This entry features one T cell receptor (beta chain) sequence. Some clones are missing from TCRdb's copy, which holds only in-frame ones; the method was immunoSEQ multiplex PCR. The sample carries about 120,000 clones, approximately 86% recorded once. CDR3 length: 17 amino acids. V gave up 1 base and J gave up 1 base, with 13 bases separating them. Germline CDR1 MGHRA, CDR2 YSYEKL. This sample was taken from a study of T cell responses to AZD1222 COVID-19 vaccine. Sequenced material: peripheral blood, taken 28 days after the second AZD1222 dose. The chain recombines TRBV4-1 with TRBJ2-2, with D uncertain. The receptor comes from an adult who received the AZD1222 COVID-19 vaccine. CDR3 amino acids: CASSQVLRTMNTGELFF. CDR3 bases: TGCGCCAGCAGCCAAGTGTTGAGGACCATGAACACCGGGGAGCTGTTTTTT.